The 23 T cell receptor beta chains presented below share a single source sample, sequenced in a study of control samples from healthy donors and cancer patients. Using immunoSEQ multiplex PCR, the repertoire was profiled, and TCRdb retains in-frame clones only, with some absent. The sample has about 130,000 clones, about 92% seen once. Material for sequencing was PBMCs. The receptors were sampled from a man older than 75 with head and neck cancer.

This chain uses TRBV19 with TRBJ1-1; D is ambiguous. CDR1 LNHDA and CDR2 SQIVND come from the germline V gene (reference sequence). The ends were cut back, 2 bases at V and 4 bases at J, with 20 bases in the middle. The CDR3 spans 17 residues. CDR3 loop: CASSITLSRIDSTEAFF. The CDR3 region has the DNA TGTGCCAGTAGTATAACACTCTCACGGATAGATAGCACTGAAGCTTTCTTT.

This rearrangement joins TRBV19 to TRBJ2-5, with D maybe TRBD2 (5 bases). The germline CDR1 and CDR2 sequences are LNHDA and SQIVND (reference sequence). This CDR3 has 14 residues. V shed 6 bases and J shed 9 bases, with 20 bases lying between them. The CDR3 nucleotides read TGTGCCAGTAGCACCGGGGTGAAGGCCGGGGCCCAGTACTTC. Its protein is CASSTGVKAGAQYF.

The chain links TRBV5-5 to TRBJ1-1; D possibly corresponds to TRBD1 (5 bases). Trimming removed 0 bases at V and 5 bases at J, with 14 bases between. This CDR3 region has 15 residues. Germline V gives CDR1 SGHKS, CDR2 YYEKEE (reference sequence). The CDR3 DNA is TGTGCCAGCAGCTTGGAGGGGAATAAAGGGACTGAAGCTTTCTTT. It codes for CASSLEGNKGTEAFF.

This sequence joins TRBV7-2 and TRBJ2-7; the D gene is possibly TRBD2 (6 bases). The CDR3 totals 17 residues. The germline V gene has CDR1 SGHTA and CDR2 FQGNSA. Trimming removed 5 bases at V and 4 bases at J, with 24 bases between. The CDR3 nucleotides read TGTGCCAGCAGCCAGAGAGGGCGGCTAGCGCATTTGTACGAGCAGTACTTC. It codes for CASSQRGRLAHLYEQYF.

The rearrangement joins TRBV6-6 to TRBJ2-7, with D possibly being TRBD1 or TRBD2 (5 bases each). The CDR3 is made up of 16 amino acids. Trimming left V 6 bases short and J 2 bases short, with 20 bases between. Germline CDR1 MNHNY, CDR2 SVGAGI (reference sequence). CDR3 nucleotides: TGTGCCAGCAGGCACAGCCGGGACCTCGGGGCCTACGAGCAGTACTTC. Its protein is CASRHSRDLGAYEQYF.

The CDR3 sequence: CASEDQPQHF. In DNA, the CDR3 is TGTGCCAGCGAAGATCAGCCCCAGCATTTT. This chain joins TRBV27 and TRBJ1-5; D is uncertain. CDR3 size: 10 residues. Germline-derived CDR1 and CDR2 are MNHEY and SMNVEV (reference sequence). Between the trimmed V and J ends, which lost 8 bases and 5 bases, there was a span of 4 bases.

V and J are TRBV12-5 and TRBJ2-7, with D unclear. This CDR3 spans 18 amino acids. V lost 2 bases and J 3 bases, leaving 23 bases between the germline ends. Germline V gene sequence: CDR1 LGHNT, CDR2 FRNRAP. CDR3 residues: CASGLFVGYGRELYEQYF. The CDR3 region has the DNA TGTGCTAGTGGTTTGTTTGTTGGTTATGGGCGCGAGCTCTACGAGCAGTACTTC.

The rearrangement uses TRBV5-8 and TRBJ1-4, with D possibly TRBD1 on 5 matching bases. Between the trimmed V and J ends, which lost 0 bases and 7 bases, there was a span of 10 bases. The CDR3 loop spans 14 amino acids. Germline V lookup: CDR1 SGHTS, CDR2 YDEGEE. CDR3 sequence (DNA): TGTGCCAGCAGCTTGGGGGCAGGGACTGAAAAACTGTTTTTT. Protein: CASSLGAGTEKLFF.

The chain links TRBV7-9 to TRBJ1-2, with TRBD1 identical over 9 bases. In germline, CDR1 is SEHNR, CDR2 FQNEAQ (reference sequence). This CDR3 is built from 14 residues. Trimming at V came to 4 bases and at J to 4 bases, leaving 4 bases not matched to a gene. CDR3 region: CASSYGTGIYGYTF. In DNA, the CDR3 is TGTGCCAGCAGCTATGGGACAGGGATCTATGGCTACACCTTC.

The chain links TRBV5-5 to TRBJ2-5, with D uncertain. V gave up 1 base and J gave up 0 bases, with 10 bases separating them. Germline V CDR1 and CDR2: SGHKS, YYEKEE (reference sequence). The CDR3 runs to 15 residues. The CDR3 DNA reads as TGTGCCAGCAGCTTGTCTGTCGGGTACCAAGAGACCCAGTACTTC. As protein: CASSLSVGYQETQYF.

This rearrangement joins TRBV11-2 to TRBJ2-7, with D possibly TRBD1 on 5 matching bases. Germline V gene sequence: CDR1 SGHAT, CDR2 FQNNGV. Trimming took 4 bases from V and 4 from J, leaving 8 bases between them. There are 12 residues in the CDR3. The CDR3 DNA sequence: TGTGCCAGCAGCTATCAGGGATACGAGCAGTACTTC. It yields the protein CASSYQGYEQYF.

This chain joins TRBV21-1 and TRBJ1-2. TRBV21-1 is annotated as a pseudogene. This CDR3 comprises 14 residues. The CDR3 DNA follows: TGTGCCAGCAGCAAAGACGGCCGAGACTATGGCTACACCTTC. This encodes CASSKDGRDYGYTF.

V usage is TRBV9 and J usage is TRBJ1-1; D possibly corresponds to TRBD1 (5 bases). Per germline, CDR1 SGDLS and CDR2 YYNGEE. This CDR3 region has 17 residues. Trimming left V 3 bases short and J 5 bases short, with 23 bases between. The CDR3 DNA follows: TGTGCCAGCAGCGCTAACCCGACAGCCTGGTCGATGACTGAAGCTTTCTTT. Protein: CASSANPTAWSMTEAFF. The variable domain in full, completed from reference TRBV9 and TRBJ1-1, reads DSGVTQTPKHLITATGQRVTLRCSPRSGDLSVYWYQQSLDQGLQFLIQYYNGEERAKGNILERFSAQQFPDLHSELNLSSLELGDSALYFCASSANPTAWSMTEAFFGQGTRLTVV.

This sequence joins TRBV2 and TRBJ1-1; no clear D. CDR3 length: 12 residues. V was clipped by 0 bases and J by 8 bases, with 7 bases between them. Per the germline V gene, CDR1 is SNHLY and CDR2 is FYNNEI. DNA of the CDR3: TGTGCCAGCAGTGAAGCGCGGGCGGAAGCTTTCTTT. It codes for CASSEARAEAFF.

The chain links TRBV20-1 to TRBJ1-2; perhaps TRBD1 as D (6 bases). The CDR3 extends over 15 amino acids. The germline V and J ends were trimmed by 3 bases and 10 bases, with 24 bases remaining between them. From germline, CDR1 is DFQATT and CDR2 SNEGSKA (reference sequence). The CDR3 coding sequence is TGCAGTGCTAGTGAGGCGAGGGGGGAAGTGAGGGTCTACACCTTC. It yields the protein CSASEARGEVRVYTF.

V and J are TRBV10-1 and TRBJ2-5; the D is unclear. The V end lost 11 bases, the J end lost 5 bases, and 18 bases lay between the germline ends. The CDR3 has 13 amino acids. Per germline, CDR1 WNHNN and CDR2 SYGVQD (reference sequence). CDR3 protein: CAPPRTVGETQYF. CDR3 DNA: TGCGCCCCCCCTCGGACGGTCGGGGAGACCCAGTACTTC.

This chain connects TRBV10-3 to TRBJ1-3; 8 positions match TRBD1. Per the germline V gene, CDR1 is ENHRY and CDR2 is SYGVKD. After removal of 6 bases from V and 2 bases from J, the junction contained 15 bases not matched to a gene. This CDR3 is 18 amino acids long. The chain's CDR3 is CAISPGQGPVGPGNTIYF. Written as DNA, the CDR3 is TGTGCCATCAGCCCAGGACAGGGCCCGGTCGGGCCTGGAAACACCATATATTTT.

V is TRBV27 and J is TRBJ2-3, with 8 bases aligning to TRBD1. With V trimmed by 0 bases and J by 4 bases, 3 bases remained unmatched. This CDR3 has 15 amino acids. CDR1 and CDR2 from the germline V gene are MNHEY and SMNVEV (reference sequence). The CDR3 reads CASSLSQGAADTQYF. The CDR3 nucleotides are TGTGCCAGCAGTTTATCTCAGGGGGCGGCAGATACGCAGTATTTT.

This clone was seen once. The V call is TRBV18, the J call TRBJ2-7, with 8 nucleotides matching TRBD2. This CDR3 spans 14 amino acids. Germline trimming cut 3 bases from V and 5 bases from J; bases unmatched to any gene: 6. Germline assignment: CDR1 KGHSH and CDR2 LQKENI. CDR3 in amino acids: CASSPVGRADEQYF. In nucleotides, the CDR3 is TGTGCCAGCTCACCGGTCGGGAGGGCGGACGAGCAGTACTTC.

This chain uses TRBV19 with TRBJ2-7; D unclear. CDR3 length: 17 amino acids. V lost 0 bases and J 1 base, leaving 16 bases between the germline ends. Germline V gene data show CDR1 as LNHDA and CDR2 as SQIVND (reference sequence). The CDR3 nucleotides are TGTGCCAGTAGTATAGAGTTGGGTCAGGCTTTTTCCTACGAGCAGTACTTC. Translating gives CASSIELGQAFSYEQYF.

The chain carries TRBV3-1 (or the pseudogene TRBV3-2) and TRBJ2-3, with D possibly TRBD1 on 5 matching bases. V was cut by 3 bases and J by 3 bases, with 13 bases left in between. This CDR3 has 15 residues. The germline CDR1 and CDR2 sequences are LGHDT and YNNKEL (reference sequence). The CDR3 DNA reads TGTGCCAGCAGCCAGTGGCAGGGTAGTACAGATACGCAGTATTTT. It specifies CASSQWQGSTDTQYF.

V is TRBV5-1 and J is TRBJ2-1; either TRBD1 or TRBD2 may fit D (6 bases each). Trimming pared 3 bases from V and 7 bases from J, leaving 20 bases between. The germline V gene has CDR1 SGHRS and CDR2 YFSETQ. The CDR3 runs 16 residues. CDR3 in amino acids: CASSYGGHKGGNEQFF. The CDR3 DNA follows: TGCGCCAGCAGCTATGGGGGGCACAAGGGCGGGAATGAGCAGTTCTTC.

The chain combines TRBV7-2 with TRBJ2-3; D unclear. From germline, CDR1 is SGHTA and CDR2 FQGNSA. V lost 2 bases and J 4 bases, leaving 10 bases between the germline ends. The CDR3 is 14 amino acids. In nucleotides, the CDR3 is TGTGCCAGCAGCTTAAGCCCTTCCTCAGATACGCAGTATTTT. This sequence encodes CASSLSPSSDTQYF. The full variable domain, its missing parts supplied by reference TRBV7-2 and TRBJ2-3, is GAGVSQSPSNKVTEKGKDVELRCDPISGHTALYWYRQSLGQGLEFLIYFQGNSAPDKSGLPSDRFSAERTGGSVSTLTIQRTQQEDSAVYLCASSLSPSSDTQYFGPGTRLTVL.